Sequencing of this TCR beta chain was carried out in a study of CD8+CD57+ T cells in acquired aplastic anemia. Background on the study: Sorted cells (CD4+ and CD8+) yielded DNA amounts that averaged approximately 3 ug. Reads per healthy sample averaged about 9.8 million (CD4+) and 11.0 million (CD8+). Study-level results: Both patients and controls carried the same twenty-nine CD8+ CDR3 sequences.

TCR beta VDJ and CDR3 profiling used genomic DNA as template. TCRdb analysed the reads with MiXCR anew, one entry per CDR3 protein. This table has some 410,000 distinct CDR3 sequences, about two thirds appearing once. This clonotype has just a few counts. Its antigen is as yet unknown. Trimming took 11 bases from V and 2 from J, leaving 21 bases between them. CDR3 length: 15 residues. CDR1 and CDR2 from the germline V gene are SNHLY and FYNNEI. The origin of this receptor is a human donor in good health, serving as a control. The genes are TRBV2 and TRBJ2-5, with D maybe TRBD1 (7 bases). Sequences were obtained from sorted CD4+, CD8+, or CD8+CD57+ T cells (not recorded which) from PBMCs. The CDR3 spells CAVQGGSSGQETQYF. The CDR3 coding sequence is TGTGCCGTCCAGGGGGGTAGCTCCGGTCAAGAGACCCAGTACTTC.